Described below is a single T cell receptor beta chain sequence and its context. Enrollment of patients from Seattle took place during active infection, with longitudinal follow-up. The CDR3 extends over 17 amino acids. V lost 0 bases and J lost 8; bases outside the gene matches: 8. In germline, CDR1 is SGHTA, CDR2 FQGNSA. This specimen belongs to a study of blood T cell repertoires in COVID-19. Across the whole study: T cells, B-cell-depleted T cells, or PBMCs supplied cDNA or gDNA.

As processed by the authors: Reference gene primer amplification gave nucleated cell count estimates. The protocol was immunoSEQ multiplex PCR, while the TCRdb copy is restricted to in-frame clones and leaves out a portion. V and J calls and clone size are as listed in that table; D and trimming were resolved from the DNA. The table shows roughly 300,000 clones, with approximately 84% occurring only once. This sequence joins TRBV7-2 and TRBJ1-6, with 9 nucleotides matching TRBD1. The receptor's source is a human donor with COVID-19, enrolled during active disease. The donor label of this sample is uncertain. The sample taken for sequencing was peripheral blood. Here the CDR3 DNA reads TGTGCCAGCAGCTTAGCGACACCGGGACAGGGAGATTCACCCCTCCACTTT. Translating it yields CASSLATPGQGDSPLHF.